One sample yielded the 14 T cell receptor beta chains listed below, sequenced in a study of blood T cell repertoires in COVID-19. Produced via immunoSEQ multiplex PCR; TCRdb's table is partial and in-frame only. Altogether 150,000 to 200,000 clones are present, roughly 85% being singletons, with the ten largest covering roughly 3%. The material sequenced was peripheral blood. The receptor source for this set is a man aged 55 to 70 with acute or convalescent COVID-19.

The chain combines TRBV27 with TRBJ1-5, with D possibly being TRBD1 (5 bases). This CDR3 region has 16 residues. From germline, CDR1 is MNHEY and CDR2 SMNVEV (reference sequence). The germline V and J ends were trimmed by 7 bases and 2 bases, with 18 bases remaining between them. As DNA, the CDR3 is TGTGCCAGCACCCCGACGGGGGGGAAGGGCAATCAGCCCCAGCATTTT. Protein: CASTPTGGKGNQPQHF.

This chain links TRBV28 with TRBJ2-7, with TRBD1 identical over 7 bases. The V and J ends lost 3 bases and 0 bases, in that order; junction bases with no gene match: 5. This CDR3 region has 15 residues. The germline V gene encodes CDR1 MDHEN and CDR2 SYDVKM. The CDR3 region has the DNA TGTGCCAGCAGTTTTAATGGACAGGTCTCCTACGAGCAGTACTTC. Encoded protein: CASSFNGQVSYEQYF.

The genes are TRBV2 and TRBJ2-6; D possibly corresponds to TRBD1 (5 bases). The length of the CDR3 is 15 residues. The V and J ends lost 4 bases and 5 bases respectively, with 12 bases between them. In germline, CDR1 is SNHLY, CDR2 FYNNEI. The CDR3 spells CASSADSPWANVLTF. The CDR3 coding sequence is TGTGCCAGCAGTGCCGACAGCCCCTGGGCCAACGTCCTGACTTTC.

This clone was seen a handful of times. The V and J genes are TRBV19 and TRBJ2-3; D may be TRBD2 (5 bases). This CDR3 comprises 15 residues. Germline V gene sequence: CDR1 LNHDA, CDR2 SQIVND (reference sequence). Between the trimmed V and J ends, which lost 6 bases and 4 bases, there was a span of 17 bases. The CDR3 is CASSTRTRVADTQYF. DNA for the CDR3: TGTGCCAGTAGCACACGGACGAGGGTTGCAGATACGCAGTATTTT.

V gene TRBV19 combines with J gene TRBJ2-1; the match to TRBD1 covers 12 bases. The germline CDR1 and CDR2 sequences are LNHDA and SQIVND (reference sequence). CDR3 size: 16 residues. V lost 6 bases to trimming and J lost 7 bases; unmatched junction nucleotides: 10. This chain's CDR3 is CASRRTGTGGGNEQFF. CDR3 in DNA: TGTGCCAGTAGGCGTACCGGGACAGGGGGCGGAAATGAGCAGTTCTTC. Drawing the rest from reference TRBV19 and TRBJ2-1, the complete variable domain is DGGITQSPKYLFRKEGQNVTLSCEQNLNHDAMYWYRQDPGQGLRLIYYSQIVNDFQKGDIAEGYSVSREKKESFPLTVTSAQKNPTAFYLCASRRTGTGGGNEQFFGPGTRLTVL.

This chain connects TRBV4-1 to TRBJ2-1; TRBD2 agrees at 9 bases. Germline V gene data show CDR1 as MGHRA and CDR2 as YSYEKL. The CDR3 extends over 15 amino acids. V dropped 1 base and J dropped 9; count of bases not matched to a gene: 7. In nucleotides, the CDR3 is TGCGCCAGCAGCCAAGGGCCTAGCGGGGAAGGTGAGCAGTTCTTC. Its protein is CASSQGPSGEGEQFF.

As DNA, the CDR3 is TGTGCCAGCAGCTGGACTAGCGGGAGGGGCACAGATACGCAGTATTTT. This translates into CASSWTSGRGTDTQYF. The rearrangement uses TRBV28 and TRBJ2-3; 15 nucleotides match TRBD2. The CDR3 has 16 amino acids. Per germline, CDR1 MDHEN and CDR2 SYDVKM. Germline trimming cut 6 bases from V and 1 base from J; bases unmatched to any gene: 2.

The chain links TRBV18 to TRBJ1-1; maybe TRBD1 (6 bases). V was shortened by 3 bases and J by 9 bases, with 14 bases between the two germline ends. Per germline, CDR1 KGHSH and CDR2 LQKENI. There are 13 residues in the CDR3. The CDR3 sequence: CASSPTRTDKAFF. CDR3 nucleotide sequence: TGTGCCAGCTCACCTACGAGGACAGACAAAGCTTTCTTT.

This CDR3 reads CASSPGLFGNEQFF. CDR3 nucleotide sequence: TGTGCCAGCTCACCGGGACTCTTTGGGAATGAGCAGTTCTTC. The chain is built from TRBV18 and TRBJ2-1, with D possibly matching TRBD2 (6 bases). Trimming pared 3 bases from V and 7 bases from J, leaving 13 bases between. The CDR3 is 14 amino acids. CDR1 and CDR2 (germline): KGHSH, LQKENI.

This chain links TRBV28 with TRBJ2-7; 8 nucleotides line up with TRBD1. The length of the CDR3 is 15 residues. The V segment lost 5 bases and the J segment 4 bases; nucleotides outside the gene matches: 10. Germline V CDR1 and CDR2: MDHEN, SYDVKM. The CDR3 loop is CASSQAGGRRYEQYF. The CDR3 DNA reads as TGTGCCAGCAGTCAAGCAGGGGGCCGGCGGTACGAGCAGTACTTC. Full variable domain (outside the CDR3, taken from reference TRBV28 and TRBJ2-7): DVKVTQSSRYLVKRTGEKVFLECVQDMDHENMFWYRQDPGLGLRLIYFSYDVKMKEKGDIPEGYSVSREKKERFSLILESASTNQTSMYLCASSQAGGRRYEQYFGPGTRLTVT.

This chain links TRBV21-1 with TRBJ1-2; the table gives TRBD1 as D, unverified against the DNA. TRBV21-1 is marked as a pseudogene. The CDR3 runs 16 residues. This chain's CDR3 is CASSPPGTGAHYGYTF. The CDR3 coding sequence is TGTGCCAGCAGCCCCCCCGGGACAGGGGCCCACTATGGCTACACCTTC.

The chain combines TRBV11-3 with TRBJ2-3; 9 bases are a match to TRBD1. Per the germline V gene, CDR1 is SGHNT and CDR2 is YENEEA. The ends lost 5 bases at V and 4 bases at J; junction bases unmatched: 13. The CDR3 runs 17 residues. The CDR3 protein is CASSARTSRTGADTQYF. In nucleotides, the CDR3 is TGTGCCAGCAGCGCCCGGACATCTAGGACAGGGGCAGATACGCAGTATTTT. The whole variable domain, filled in from reference TRBV11-3 and TRBJ2-3, reads EAGVVQSPRYKIIEKKQPVAFWCNPISGHNTLYWYLQNLGQGPELLIRYENEEAVDDSQLPKDRFSAERLKGVDSTLKIQPAELGDSAVYLCASSARTSRTGADTQYFGPGTRLTVL.

A single count supports this clone. V gene TRBV7-8 combines with J gene TRBJ2-7, with TRBD2 matching 7 bases. Germline V gene data show CDR1 as SGHVS and CDR2 as FQNEAQ. The CDR3 consists of 14 residues. Trimming cost V 8 bases and J 5 bases; bases outside gene matches: 12. The CDR3 region has the DNA TGTGCCAGCTATGGGGGGGAGGGCCTCCACGAGCAGTACTTC. This translates into CASYGGEGLHEQYF.

The table lists this clone with a count of one. J is TRBJ2-2 and V is TRBV3-1 (or the pseudogene TRBV3-2), with D uncertain. CDR1 and CDR2 from the germline V gene are LGHDT and YNNKEL (reference sequence). CDR3 length equals 13 residues. V lost 2 bases to trimming and J lost 7 bases, with 8 bases between them. CDR3 in amino acids: CASSQSFIGELFF. The CDR3 DNA reads as TGTGCCAGCAGCCAAAGCTTCATCGGGGAGCTGTTTTTT.